What follows are 3 T cell receptor beta chains derived from one specimen sequenced in a study of post-analysis software for immune sequencing data. Their antigens remain unidentified. The authors incorporated unique molecular identifiers into the TCR beta cDNA libraries. TCRdb processed the PCR reads anew with MiXCR; each CDR3 protein has one entry. The sample records 600,000 to 700,000 distinct CDR3 sequences, around 60% being singletons. Study conclusions and caveats: Comparison of patients with controls showed five TRBV segments more frequent in patients, TRBV5-6, TRBV5-1 and TRBV20-1 among them.

The sequencing input was blood. Every receptor here comes from a girl aged 2 to 9 with multiple sclerosis.

This chain joins TRBV5-5 and TRBJ1-4; D unclear. The ends were cut back, 5 bases at V and 7 bases at J, with 18 bases in the middle. The CDR3 sequence is 15 residues long. CDR1 and CDR2 (germline): SGHKS, YYEKEE (reference sequence). CDR3 region: CASSPSPRGGEKLFF. The DNA for the CDR3 is TGTGCCAGCAGTCCATCCCCGCGGGGAGGTGAAAAACTGTTTTTT.

The J gene is TRBJ2-7, the V gene TRBV20-1, with TRBD2 matching over 7 bases. CDR1 and CDR2 from the germline V gene are DFQATT and SNEGSKA (reference sequence). The CDR3 runs to 14 residues. J lost 2 bases, V lost 6 bases, and 10 bases had no gene match. The chain's CDR3 is CSAQRLGRAYEQYF. The CDR3, as DNA: TGCAGTGCCCAGCGATTAGGGAGGGCCTACGAGCAGTACTTC.

The V call is TRBV10-3, the J call TRBJ2-3; D remains unclear. In germline, CDR1 is ENHRY, CDR2 SYGVKD. With 6 bases removed from V and 3 bases from J, the gap between germline ends came to 13 bases. The CDR3 contains 14 residues. As DNA, the CDR3 is TGTGCCATCAGCCTTGACAAGGCGACAGATACGCAGTATTTT. It specifies CAISLDKATDTQYF.